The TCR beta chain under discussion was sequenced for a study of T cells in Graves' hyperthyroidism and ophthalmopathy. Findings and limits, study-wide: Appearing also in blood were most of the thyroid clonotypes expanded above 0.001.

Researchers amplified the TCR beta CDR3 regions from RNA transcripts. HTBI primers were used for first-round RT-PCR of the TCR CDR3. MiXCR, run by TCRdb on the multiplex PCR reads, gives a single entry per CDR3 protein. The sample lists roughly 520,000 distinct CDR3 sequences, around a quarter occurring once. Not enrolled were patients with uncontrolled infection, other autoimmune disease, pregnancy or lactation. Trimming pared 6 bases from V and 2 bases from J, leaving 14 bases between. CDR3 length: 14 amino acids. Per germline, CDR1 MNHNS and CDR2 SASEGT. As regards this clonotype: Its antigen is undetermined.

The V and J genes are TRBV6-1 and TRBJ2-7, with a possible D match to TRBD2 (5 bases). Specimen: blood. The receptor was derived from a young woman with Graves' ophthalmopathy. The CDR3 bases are TGTGCCAGCAGGGCGCCGGGGATCCCCTACGAGCAGTACTTC. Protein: CASRAPGIPYEQYF.